A selection of T cell receptor beta chains follows, all from one sample in a study of blood T cell repertoires in COVID-19. The protocol was immunoSEQ multiplex PCR, while the TCRdb copy is restricted to in-frame clones and leaves out a portion. Here the sample spans about 210,000 clones, about 79% being singletons. Sequencing was performed on peripheral blood. The receptors shown here come from a man aged 50-59 years with active or convalescent COVID-19. CDR3s include the opening cysteine and the closing phenylalanine or tryptophan. A D gene is named only where the DNA matches it firmly. A row's size may be missing; if present it is once, few, many or a size class.

TRBV7-9	TRBD1	few	TRBJ1-5	CASSLYPGQGDQPQHF	TGTGCCAGCAGCTTATACCCCGGACAGGGGGATCAGCCCCAGCATTTT
TRBV9	.	.	TRBJ1-2	CASSETPRGGNYGYTF	TGTGCCAGCAGCGAGACCCCTCGGGGGGGGAACTATGGCTACACCTTC
TRBV28	.	.	TRBJ1-4	CASSSLYEKLFF	TGTGCCAGCAGTTCCCTGTATGAAAAACTGTTTTTT
TRBV3-1/TRBV3-2	TRBD1	.	TRBJ1-6	CASSQNRGFGSPLHF	TGTGCCAGCAGCCAAAACAGGGGGTTCGGCTCACCCCTCCACTTT
TRBV5-4	.	.	TRBJ1-6	CASSQDSASSPLHF	TGTGCCAGCAGCCAAGACAGCGCATCTTCACCCCTCCACTTT
TRBV29-1	.	few	TRBJ2-7	CSVEDTGASYEQYF	TGCAGCGTCGAGGACACAGGTGCAAGCTACGAGCAGTACTTC
TRBV15	.	once	TRBJ1-6	CATSTSRTVLNSPLHF	TGTGCCACCAGCACCTCACGGACAGTCCTTAATTCACCCCTCCACTTT
TRBV6-1	TRBD1	.	TRBJ1-2	CASSEGGDRGGYTF	TGTGCCAGCAGTGAAGGCGGGGACAGGGGAGGCTACACCTTC
TRBV5-1	TRBD1	.	TRBJ1-4	CASSTGTGAEKLFF	TGCGCCAGCAGCACCGGGACAGGGGCTGAAAAACTGTTTTTT
TRBV5-1	.	.	TRBJ1-1	CASSLIIGDTEAFF	TGCGCCAGCAGCTTAATAATAGGGGACACCGAAGCTTTCTTT
TRBV7-2	TRBD2	.	TRBJ2-7	CASSRTSGRAEQYF	TGTGCCAGCAGTCGGACTAGCGGGAGGGCCGAGCAGTACTTC
TRBV28	.	.	TRBJ1-2	CASSSPRTRELANYGYTF	TGTGCCAGCAGCTCTCCCCGGACACGGGAGTTAGCTAACTATGGCTACACCTTC
TRBV18	TRBD2	.	TRBJ2-1	CASCPTSGGPLNEQFF	TGTGCCAGCTGCCCGACTAGCGGGGGGCCCCTCAATGAGCAGTTCTTC
TRBV5-4	TRBD1	few	TRBJ2-3	CASSLPGQGTDTQYF	TGTGCCAGCAGCCTCCCGGGACAGGGCACAGATACGCAGTATTTT
TRBV5-6	.	.	TRBJ1-2	CASSQDTFYGYTF	TGTGCCAGCAGCCAGGACACCTTCTATGGCTACACCTTC
TRBV6-2/TRBV6-3	.	.	TRBJ2-5	CASSYMHGTRQETQYF	TGTGCCAGCAGTTACATGCACGGGACAAGGCAAGAGACCCAGTACTTC
TRBV7-9	TRBD2	.	TRBJ2-7	CASSEGTSGKYEQYF	TGTGCCAGCAGCGAAGGGACTAGCGGGAAGTACGAGCAGTACTTC
TRBV4-3	.	.	TRBJ2-3	CASSPGFWSTDTQYF	TGCGCCAGCAGCCCAGGTTTCTGGAGCACAGATACGCAGTATTTT
TRBV5-1	.	.	TRBJ2-1	CASSLALGRDNEQFF	TGCGCCAGCAGCTTGGCACTAGGTCGGGACAATGAGCAGTTCTTC
TRBV10-3	TRBD1	.	TRBJ1-1	CAISEYQIRQGGMNTEAFF	TGTGCCATCAGTGAGTACCAAATCCGACAGGGTGGGATGAACACTGAAGCTTTCTTT
TRBV11-2	.	.	TRBJ2-5	CASHASGGRETQYF	TGTGCCAGCCATGCGTCGGGGGGCAGAGAGACCCAGTACTTC
TRBV2	TRBD1	.	TRBJ2-3	CASSRDRAPDTQYF	TGTGCCAGCAGCCGGGACAGGGCCCCAGATACGCAGTATTTT
TRBV5-1	.	once	TRBJ1-4	CASSLGLFGVTNEKLFF	TGCGCCAGCAGCCTGGGTCTATTCGGGGTCACTAATGAAAAACTGTTTTTT
TRBV28	TRBD1	.	TRBJ1-4	CASGQGSEKLFF	TGTGCCAGCGGACAGGGGAGTGAAAAACTGTTTTTT
TRBV5-4	.	.	TRBJ2-2	CASSPHPSTGELFF	TGTGCCAGCAGCCCTCACCCGAGCACCGGGGAGCTGTTTTTT
TRBV7-2	TRBD1	.	TRBJ1-2	CASSFSGTGSYGYTF	TGTGCCAGCAGCTTCTCCGGGACAGGGAGCTATGGCTACACCTTC
TRBV2	TRBD2	.	TRBJ2-5	CASSALAAQYGGTQYF	TGTGCCAGCAGCGCACTAGCGGCTCAATACGGGGGGACCCAGTACTTC
TRBV28	.	.	TRBJ1-5	CASSRGLYSNQPQHF	TGTGCCAGCAGTCGAGGGTTATATAGCAATCAGCCCCAGCATTTT
TRBV2	TRBD1	.	TRBJ1-6	CASSRTGDSPLHF	TGTGCCAGCAGCCGGACAGGGGATTCACCCCTCCACTTT
TRBV11-2	TRBD2	few	TRBJ2-7	CASSLAAGATYEQYF	TGTGCCAGCAGCTTAGCGGCGGGAGCGACCTACGAGCAGTACTTC
TRBV5-6	TRBD2	.	TRBJ2-2	CASSMTSGGPTGELFF	TGTGCCAGCAGCATGACTAGCGGGGGGCCAACCGGGGAGCTGTTTTTT
TRBV5-1	.	.	TRBJ1-1	CASSLEGRGGTEAFF	TGCGCCAGCAGCTTGGAAGGCAGGGGTGGGACTGAAGCTTTCTTT
TRBV29-1	TRBD1	.	TRBJ2-7	CSVESRDREVF	TGCAGCGTTGAATCCCGGGACAGGGAAGTCTTC
TRBV10-3	.	.	TRBJ1-5	CAIRDSQNQPQHF	TGTGCCATCAGGGACAGTCAAAATCAGCCCCAGCATTTT
TRBV21-1	.	.	TRBJ1-1	CASSKAAPRCRNTEAFF	TGTGCCAGCAGCAAGGCGGCTCCCCGGTGTAGGAACACTGAAGCTTTCTTT
TRBV29-1	TRBD1	once	TRBJ1-1	CSVGRDRGLPEAFF	TGCAGCGTGGGCCGGGACAGGGGGCTCCCTGAAGCTTTCTTT
TRBV5-1	.	once	TRBJ2-3	CASSLGGTLGDTQYF	TGCGCCAGCAGTTTGGGCGGGACCTTAGGAGATACGCAGTATTTT
TRBV11-2	.	.	TRBJ2-1	CASSDHYSYNEQFF	TGTGCCAGCAGCGACCATTACAGTTACAATGAGCAGTTCTTC
TRBV2	TRBD2	.	TRBJ2-7	CASRNGTSGRIEQYF	TGTGCCAGCAGGAATGGGACTAGCGGGAGAATTGAGCAGTACTTC
TRBV5-1	.	.	TRBJ2-7	CASSTGDYDGQKQYF	TGCGCCAGCAGCACTGGAGATTATGACGGACAGAAGCAGTACTTC
TRBV2	TRBD1	.	TRBJ1-4	CASSESLTGEHEKLFF	TGTGCCAGCAGTGAGAGCTTAACAGGGGAGCATGAAAAACTGTTTTTT
TRBV7-2	.	.	TRBJ1-6	CASSLASGWDSPLHF	TGTGCCAGCAGCTTAGCGTCAGGGTGGGATTCACCCCTCCACTTT
TRBV18	.	.	TRBJ1-4	CASSQDGGDEKLFF	TGTGCCAGCTCTCAGGACGGGGGGGACGAAAAACTGTTTTTT
TRBV24-1	.	few	TRBJ2-1	CATSDWKGGNEQFF	TGTGCCACCAGTGATTGGAAAGGGGGCAATGAGCAGTTCTTC
TRBV10-3	TRBD2	.	TRBJ2-1	CAISLHAGGGGNEQFF	TGTGCCATCAGTTTACATGCGGGAGGGGGAGGCAATGAGCAGTTCTTC
TRBV2	.	.	TRBJ2-7	CASSDSWDAGYEQYF	TGTGCCAGCAGTGATAGTTGGGATGCGGGTTACGAGCAGTACTTC
TRBV28	.	.	TRBJ2-1	CASSLWEGSSYNEQFF	TGTGCCAGCAGTTTATGGGAGGGGTCGAGCTACAATGAGCAGTTCTTC
TRBV3-1/TRBV3-2	.	.	TRBJ2-5	CASSQRGAGATQYF	TGTGCCAGCAGCCAACGGGGGGCCGGGGCGACCCAGTACTTC
TRBV27	.	many	TRBJ2-1	CASSPTHSSYNEQFF	TGTGCCAGCAGTCCTACTCATAGCTCCTACAATGAGCAGTTCTTC
TRBV7-9	.	.	TRBJ2-3	CASSFTGTDTQYF	TGTGCCAGCAGCTTCACTGGCACAGATACGCAGTATTTT
TRBV5-1	TRBD2	.	TRBJ2-7	CASSMGLAGESYEQYF	TGCGCCAGCAGCATGGGACTAGCGGGAGAGTCCTACGAGCAGTACTTC